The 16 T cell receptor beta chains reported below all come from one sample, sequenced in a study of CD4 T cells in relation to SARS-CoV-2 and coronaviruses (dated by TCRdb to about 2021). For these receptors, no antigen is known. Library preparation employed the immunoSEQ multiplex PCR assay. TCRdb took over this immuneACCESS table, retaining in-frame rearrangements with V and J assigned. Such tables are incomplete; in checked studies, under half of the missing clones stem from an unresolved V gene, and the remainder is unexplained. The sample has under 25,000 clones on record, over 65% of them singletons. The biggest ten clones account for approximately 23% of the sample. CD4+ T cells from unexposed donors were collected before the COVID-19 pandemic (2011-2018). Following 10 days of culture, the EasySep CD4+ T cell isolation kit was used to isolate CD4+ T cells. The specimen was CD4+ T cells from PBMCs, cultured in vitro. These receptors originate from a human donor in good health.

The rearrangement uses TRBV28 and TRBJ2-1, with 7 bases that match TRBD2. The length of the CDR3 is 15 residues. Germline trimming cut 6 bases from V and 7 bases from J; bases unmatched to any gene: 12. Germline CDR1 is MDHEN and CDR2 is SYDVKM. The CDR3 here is CASSRWAGAGNEQFF. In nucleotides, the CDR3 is TGTGCCAGCAGCCGATGGGCGGGAGCGGGAAATGAGCAGTTCTTC.

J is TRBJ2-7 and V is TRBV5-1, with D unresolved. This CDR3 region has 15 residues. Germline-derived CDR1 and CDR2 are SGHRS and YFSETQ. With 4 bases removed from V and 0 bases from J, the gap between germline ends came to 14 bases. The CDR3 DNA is TGCGCCAGCAGCCAAAGTGCCAGCACCTCCTACGAGCAGTACTTC. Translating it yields CASSQSASTSYEQYF.

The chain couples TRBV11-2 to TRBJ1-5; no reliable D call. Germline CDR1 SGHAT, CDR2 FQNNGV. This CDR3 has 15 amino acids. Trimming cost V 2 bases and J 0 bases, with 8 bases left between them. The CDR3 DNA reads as TGTGCCAGCAGCTTAAGCAGCCATAGCAATCAGCCCCAGCATTTT. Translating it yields CASSLSSHSNQPQHF.

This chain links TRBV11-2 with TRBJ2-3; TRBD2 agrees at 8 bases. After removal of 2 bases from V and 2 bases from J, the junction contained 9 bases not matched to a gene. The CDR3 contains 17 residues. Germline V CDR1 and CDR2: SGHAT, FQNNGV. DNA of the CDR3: TGTGCCAGCAGCTTAAGGGGCGGGAGGACCTTCACAGATACGCAGTATTTT. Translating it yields CASSLRGGRTFTDTQYF.

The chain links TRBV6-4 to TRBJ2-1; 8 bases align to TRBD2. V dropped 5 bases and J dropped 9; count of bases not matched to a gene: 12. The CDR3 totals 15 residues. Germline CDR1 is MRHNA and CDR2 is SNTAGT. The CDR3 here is CASSLVSGGPGEQFF. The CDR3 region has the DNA TGTGCCAGCAGTTTAGTATCGGGGGGGCCAGGTGAGCAGTTCTTC.

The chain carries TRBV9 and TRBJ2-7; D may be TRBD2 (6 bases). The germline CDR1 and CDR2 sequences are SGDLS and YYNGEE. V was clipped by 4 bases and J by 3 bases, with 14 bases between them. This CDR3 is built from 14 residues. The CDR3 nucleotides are TGTGCCAGCAGCCCGTTAGCGGCCAACTACGAGCAGTACTTC. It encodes CASSPLAANYEQYF.

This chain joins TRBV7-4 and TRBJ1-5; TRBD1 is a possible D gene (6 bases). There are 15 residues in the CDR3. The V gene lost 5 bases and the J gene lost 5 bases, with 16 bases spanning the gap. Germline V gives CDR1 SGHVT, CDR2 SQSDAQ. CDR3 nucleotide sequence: TGTGCCAGCAGCCTGGGGGGGCCACGCGATCAGCCCCAGCATTTT. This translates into CASSLGGPRDQPQHF.

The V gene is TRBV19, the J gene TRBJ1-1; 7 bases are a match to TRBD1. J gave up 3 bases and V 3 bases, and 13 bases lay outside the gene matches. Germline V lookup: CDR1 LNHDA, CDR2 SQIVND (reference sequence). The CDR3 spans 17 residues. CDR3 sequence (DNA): TGTGCCAGTAGTATCCTCACAGGGGCTTGGGTGGACACTGAAGCTTTCTTT. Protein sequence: CASSILTGAWVDTEAFF. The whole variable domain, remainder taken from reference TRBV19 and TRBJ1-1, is DGGITQSPKYLFRKEGQNVTLSCEQNLNHDAMYWYRQDPGQGLRLIYYSQIVNDFQKGDIAEGYSVSREKKESFPLTVTSAQKNPTAFYLCASSILTGAWVDTEAFFGQGTRLTVV.

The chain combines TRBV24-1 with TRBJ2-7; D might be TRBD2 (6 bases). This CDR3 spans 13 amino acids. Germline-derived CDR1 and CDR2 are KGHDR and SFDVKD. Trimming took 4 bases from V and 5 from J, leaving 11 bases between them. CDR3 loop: CATSESGAHEQYF. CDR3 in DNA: TGTGCCACCAGTGAATCGGGAGCCCACGAGCAGTACTTC.

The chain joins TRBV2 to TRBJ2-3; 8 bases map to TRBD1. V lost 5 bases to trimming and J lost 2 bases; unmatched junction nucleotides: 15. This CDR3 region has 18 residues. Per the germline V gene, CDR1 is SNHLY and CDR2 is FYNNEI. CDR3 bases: TGTGCCAGCAGTTACCGGGACAGGTGGAGAGGGTCCACAGATACGCAGTATTTT. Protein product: CASSYRDRWRGSTDTQYF.

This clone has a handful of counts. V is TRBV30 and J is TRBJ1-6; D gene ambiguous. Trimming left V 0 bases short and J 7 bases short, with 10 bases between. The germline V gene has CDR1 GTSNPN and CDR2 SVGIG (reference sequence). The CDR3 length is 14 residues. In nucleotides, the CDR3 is TGTGCCTGGAGTGTTTTAGACACCAATTCACCCCTCCACTTT. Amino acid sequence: CAWSVLDTNSPLHF. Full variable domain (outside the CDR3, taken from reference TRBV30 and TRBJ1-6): SQTIHQWPATLVQPVGSPLSLECTVEGTSNPNLYWYRQAAGRGLQLLFYSVGIGQISSEVPQNLSASRPQDRQFILSSKKLLLSDSGFYLCAWSVLDTNSPLHFGNGTRLTVT.

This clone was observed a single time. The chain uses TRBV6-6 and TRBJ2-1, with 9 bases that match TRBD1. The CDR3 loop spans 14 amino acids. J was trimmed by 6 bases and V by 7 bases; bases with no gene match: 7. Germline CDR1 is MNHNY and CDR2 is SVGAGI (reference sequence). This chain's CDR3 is CASKGQGSSNEQFF. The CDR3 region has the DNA TGTGCCAGCAAGGGACAGGGAAGCTCCAATGAGCAGTTCTTC.

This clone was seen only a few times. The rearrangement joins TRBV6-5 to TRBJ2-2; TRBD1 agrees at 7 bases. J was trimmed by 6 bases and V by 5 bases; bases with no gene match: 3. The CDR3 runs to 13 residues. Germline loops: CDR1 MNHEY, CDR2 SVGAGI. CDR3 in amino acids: CASSTGQAGELFF. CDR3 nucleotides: TGTGCCAGCAGTACTGGACAGGCCGGGGAGCTGTTTTTT.

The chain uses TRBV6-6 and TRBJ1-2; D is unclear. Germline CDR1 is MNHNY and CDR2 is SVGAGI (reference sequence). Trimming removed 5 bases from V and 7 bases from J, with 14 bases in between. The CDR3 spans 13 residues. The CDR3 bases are TGTGCCAGCAGTCCCGGGCCAATGGGTGGCTACACCTTC. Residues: CASSPGPMGGYTF.

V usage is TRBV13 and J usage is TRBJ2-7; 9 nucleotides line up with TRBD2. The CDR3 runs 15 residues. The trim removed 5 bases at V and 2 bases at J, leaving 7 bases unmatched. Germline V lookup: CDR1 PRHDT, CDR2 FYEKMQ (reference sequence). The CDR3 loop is CASSLRGGGAYEQYF. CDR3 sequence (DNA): TGTGCCAGCAGCCTCCGAGGCGGGGGGGCCTACGAGCAGTACTTC.

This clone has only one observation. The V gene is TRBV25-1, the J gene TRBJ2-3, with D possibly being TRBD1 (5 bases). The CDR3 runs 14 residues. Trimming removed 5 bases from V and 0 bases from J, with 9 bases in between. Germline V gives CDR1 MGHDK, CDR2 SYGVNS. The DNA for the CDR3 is TGTGCCAGCAGTTGGCAGGGTAGCACAGATACGCAGTATTTT. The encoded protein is CASSWQGSTDTQYF.